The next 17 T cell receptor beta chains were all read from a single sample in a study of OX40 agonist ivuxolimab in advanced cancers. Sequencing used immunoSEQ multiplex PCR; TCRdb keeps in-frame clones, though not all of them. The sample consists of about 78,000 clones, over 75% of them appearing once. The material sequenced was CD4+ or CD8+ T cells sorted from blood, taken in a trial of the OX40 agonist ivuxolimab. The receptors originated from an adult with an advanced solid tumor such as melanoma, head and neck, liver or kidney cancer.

CDR3 in amino acids: CSVETFQGATYEQYF. CDR3 in DNA: TGCAGCGTTGAAACTTTTCAGGGCGCTACCTACGAGCAGTACTTC. This chain uses TRBV29-1 with TRBJ2-7; D might be TRBD1 (5 bases). V was cut by 2 bases and J by 2 bases, with 16 bases left in between. The CDR3 loop spans 15 amino acids. Germline values: CDR1 SQVTM, CDR2 ANQGSEA.

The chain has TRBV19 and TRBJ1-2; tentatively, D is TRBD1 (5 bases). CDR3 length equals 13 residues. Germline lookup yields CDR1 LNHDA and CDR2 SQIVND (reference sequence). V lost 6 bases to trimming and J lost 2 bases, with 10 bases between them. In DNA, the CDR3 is TGTGCCAGTAGCCCCCAGGGCAACTATGGCTACACCTTC. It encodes CASSPQGNYGYTF. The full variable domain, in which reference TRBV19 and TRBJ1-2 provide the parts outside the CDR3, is DGGITQSPKYLFRKEGQNVTLSCEQNLNHDAMYWYRQDPGQGLRLIYYSQIVNDFQKGDIAEGYSVSREKKESFPLTVTSAQKNPTAFYLCASSPQGNYGYTFGSGTRLTVV.

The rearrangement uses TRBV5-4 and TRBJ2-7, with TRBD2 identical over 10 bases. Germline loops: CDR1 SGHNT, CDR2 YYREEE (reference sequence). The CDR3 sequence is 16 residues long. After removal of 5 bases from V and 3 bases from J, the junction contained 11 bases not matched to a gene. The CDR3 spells CASRMGLAGVNYEQYF. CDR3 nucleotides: TGTGCCAGCAGAATGGGGCTAGCGGGAGTAAACTACGAGCAGTACTTC.

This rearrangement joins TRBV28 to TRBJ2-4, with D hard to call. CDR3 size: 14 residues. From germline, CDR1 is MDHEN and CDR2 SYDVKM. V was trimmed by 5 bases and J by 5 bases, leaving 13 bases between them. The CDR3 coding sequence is TGTGCCAGCAGTGAATTCCCGGCGGAAAACATTCAGTACTTC. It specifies CASSEFPAENIQYF.

CDR3 loop: CASSEGNLAGPYEQYF. Written as DNA, the CDR3 is TGTGCCAGCAGTGAAGGAAATCTAGCGGGACCATACGAGCAGTACTTC. V and J are TRBV6-1 and TRBJ2-7; 9 nucleotides line up with TRBD2. The germline gives CDR1 MNHNS, CDR2 SASEGT. Unmatched junction bases numbered 8, after V lost 1 base and J lost 4 bases. This CDR3 region has 16 residues.

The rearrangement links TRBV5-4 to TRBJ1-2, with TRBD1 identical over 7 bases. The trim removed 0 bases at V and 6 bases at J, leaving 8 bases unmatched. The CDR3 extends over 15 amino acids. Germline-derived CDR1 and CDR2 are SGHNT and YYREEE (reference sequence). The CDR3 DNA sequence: TGTGCCAGCAGCTTGGCCGGAACACAGGGGAATGGCTACACCTTC. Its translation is CASSLAGTQGNGYTF.

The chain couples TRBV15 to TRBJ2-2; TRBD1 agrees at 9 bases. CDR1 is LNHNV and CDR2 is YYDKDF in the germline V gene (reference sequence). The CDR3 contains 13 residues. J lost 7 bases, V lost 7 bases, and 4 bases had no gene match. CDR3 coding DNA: TGTGCCACCAAACAGGGGGCAGGCGGGGAGCTGTTTTTT. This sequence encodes CATKQGAGGELFF.

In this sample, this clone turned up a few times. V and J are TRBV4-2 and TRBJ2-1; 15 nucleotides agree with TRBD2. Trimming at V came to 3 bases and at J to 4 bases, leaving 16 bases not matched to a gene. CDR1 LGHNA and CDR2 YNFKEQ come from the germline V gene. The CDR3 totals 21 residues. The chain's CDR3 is CASSQPGLAGGNQPIYNEQFF. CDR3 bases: TGTGCCAGCAGCCAGCCGGGACTAGCGGGAGGCAATCAACCTATTTACAATGAGCAGTTCTTC.

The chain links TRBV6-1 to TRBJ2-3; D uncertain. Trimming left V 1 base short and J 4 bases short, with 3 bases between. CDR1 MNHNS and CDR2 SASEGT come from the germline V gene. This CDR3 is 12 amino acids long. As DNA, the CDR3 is TGTGCCAGCAGTGAAGGTTCAGATACGCAGTATTTT. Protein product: CASSEGSDTQYF.

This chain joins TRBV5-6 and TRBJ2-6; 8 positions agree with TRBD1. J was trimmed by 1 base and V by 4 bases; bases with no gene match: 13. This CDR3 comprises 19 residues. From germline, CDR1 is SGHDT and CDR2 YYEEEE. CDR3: CASSRKARQGRSGANVLTF. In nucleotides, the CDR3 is TGTGCCAGCAGCCGTAAGGCGCGACAGGGGAGGTCTGGGGCCAACGTCCTGACTTTC.

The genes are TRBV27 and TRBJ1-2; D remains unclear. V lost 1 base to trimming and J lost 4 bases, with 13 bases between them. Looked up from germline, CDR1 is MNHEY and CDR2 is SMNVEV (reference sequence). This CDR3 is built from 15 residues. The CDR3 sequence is CASSLYPGMSYGYTF. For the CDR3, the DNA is TGTGCCAGCAGTTTATATCCGGGGATGAGCTATGGCTACACCTTC.

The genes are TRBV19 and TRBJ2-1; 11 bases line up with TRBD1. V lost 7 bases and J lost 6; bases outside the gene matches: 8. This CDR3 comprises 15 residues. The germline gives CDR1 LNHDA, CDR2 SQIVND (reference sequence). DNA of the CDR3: TGTGCCAGTACGGACAGGGGGCAAGGCGGCAATGAGCAGTTCTTC. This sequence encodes CASTDRGQGGNEQFF.

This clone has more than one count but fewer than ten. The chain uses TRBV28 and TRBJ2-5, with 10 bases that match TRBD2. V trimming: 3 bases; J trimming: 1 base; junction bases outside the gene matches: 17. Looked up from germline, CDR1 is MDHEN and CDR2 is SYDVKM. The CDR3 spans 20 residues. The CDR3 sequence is CASSFPPPFSGRPIQETQYF. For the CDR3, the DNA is TGTGCCAGCAGTTTCCCCCCCCCTTTTAGCGGGAGGCCGATCCAAGAGACCCAGTACTTC.

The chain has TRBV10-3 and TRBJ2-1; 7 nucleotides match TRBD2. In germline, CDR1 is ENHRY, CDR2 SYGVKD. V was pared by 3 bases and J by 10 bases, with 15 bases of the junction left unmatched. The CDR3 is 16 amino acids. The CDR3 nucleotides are TGTGCCATCAGTGACCTAGGGAGGGAGGCCCGTGGCGAGCAGTTCTTC. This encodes CAISDLGREARGEQFF.

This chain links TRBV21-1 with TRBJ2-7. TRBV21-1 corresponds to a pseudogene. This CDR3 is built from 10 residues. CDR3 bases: TGTGCCAGCAGCAAAGAGGGGCAGTACTTC. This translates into CASSKEGQYF.

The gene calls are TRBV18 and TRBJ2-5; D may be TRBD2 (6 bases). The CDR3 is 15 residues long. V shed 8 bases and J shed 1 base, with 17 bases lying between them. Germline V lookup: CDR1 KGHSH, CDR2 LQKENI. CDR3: CASTLRSGLQETQYF. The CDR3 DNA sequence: TGTGCCAGCACCCTCAGGAGCGGGCTCCAAGAGACCCAGTACTTC.

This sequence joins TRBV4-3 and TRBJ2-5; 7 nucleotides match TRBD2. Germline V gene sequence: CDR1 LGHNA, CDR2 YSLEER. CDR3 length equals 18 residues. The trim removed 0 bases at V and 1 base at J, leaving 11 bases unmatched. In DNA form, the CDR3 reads TGCGCCAGCAGCCAAGATCTAGTTACGGCTAGCGGCCAAGAGACCCAGTACTTC. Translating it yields CASSQDLVTASGQETQYF.